These 18 T cell receptor beta chains originate from one sample sequenced in a study of cytomegalovirus exposure and HLA in healthy donors. The PCR employed 60 Vbeta primers together with 13 Jbeta primers. Some clones are missing from TCRdb's copy, which holds only in-frame ones; the method was immunoSEQ multiplex PCR. The sample yields under 250,000 clones, over 65% seen once. The source material was PBMCs. These receptors all stem from a woman in her twenties or thirties in good health and CMV-seronegative.

To note about this clone: At one boundary the junction diverges from the germline segment, which might be a read error. The J gene is TRBJ1-2, the V gene TRBV27, with 8 nucleotides matching TRBD1. CDR3 length: 13 residues. CDR1 MNHEY and CDR2 SMNVEV come from the germline V gene (reference sequence). CDR3 DNA: TGTGCCAGCAGTTTCGGACAGGGACGTGGCTACCCCTTC. This gives the protein CASSFGQGRGYPF.

The chain combines TRBV7-8 with TRBJ1-5; 8 bases are shared with TRBD1. The V gene end was trimmed by 5 bases and the J gene end by 7 bases; junction bases not matched to a gene: 13. CDR1 is SGHVS, CDR2 FQNEAQ, per germline. The CDR3 contains 16 residues. CDR3 amino acids: CASSPYGAGGRQPQHF. As DNA, the CDR3 is TGTGCCAGCAGCCCCTATGGAGCAGGGGGCAGACAGCCCCAGCATTTT.

In this sample, this clone turned up a few times. The chain employs TRBV28 and TRBJ2-7; TRBD1 is a possible D gene (5 bases). Trimming stripped 6 bases from V and 0 bases from J, with 12 bases between. Germline CDR1 reads MDHEN; CDR2 reads SYDVKM. CDR3 size: 14 residues. This chain's CDR3 is CASSPQGLSYEQYF. In DNA, the CDR3 is TGTGCCAGCAGCCCTCAGGGCCTCTCCTACGAGCAGTACTTC.

This clone has only one observation. The genes are TRBV21-1 and TRBJ1-2. TRBV21-1 is designated a pseudogene. The CDR3 is 16 amino acids. As DNA, the CDR3 is TGTGCCAGCAGCACCCGGGAGCCCCATTGTATCTATGGCTACACCTTC. Translating gives CASSTREPHCIYGYTF.

The V gene is TRBV19, the J gene TRBJ1-1, with a weak D call TRBD1 (5 bases). This CDR3 has 13 residues. Trimming shortened V by 8 bases and J by 6 bases, and 16 bases separated the two germline ends. The germline V gene encodes CDR1 LNHDA and CDR2 SQIVND (reference sequence). The CDR3 DNA sequence: TGTGCCAGTGGACAAGGGGCCTTTTCTGAAGCTTTCTTT. Translating gives CASGQGAFSEAFF.

This chain connects TRBV30 to TRBJ2-1, with 8 bases matching TRBD2. This CDR3 contains 11 residues. V shed 5 bases, J shed 9 bases, and the junction held 3 bases outside the gene matches. The germline CDR1 and CDR2 sequences are GTSNPN and SVGIG (reference sequence). Written as DNA, the CDR3 is TGTGCCTGGGAGGGACTAGGTGAGCAGTTCTTC. Translating it yields CAWEGLGEQFF.

There are a few counts of this clone. The V and J genes are TRBV5-4 and TRBJ2-2; 12 nucleotides match TRBD2. There are 14 residues in the CDR3. Germline trimming cut 2 bases from V and 9 bases from J; bases unmatched to any gene: 2. CDR1 and CDR2 from the germline V gene are SGHNT and YYREEE (reference sequence). The DNA of the CDR3 is TGTGCCAGCAGCTTCGGGACTAGCGGGCGGGAGCTGTTTTTT. Residues: CASSFGTSGRELFF.

This chain connects TRBV11-2 to TRBJ2-7; D uncertain. The germline V gene encodes CDR1 SGHAT and CDR2 FQNNGV. Trimming removed 3 bases at V and 0 bases at J, with 6 bases between. The length of the CDR3 is 13 residues. The CDR3 DNA sequence: TGTGCCAGCAGCTTCCCCAGCTCCTACGAGCAGTACTTC. Translating gives CASSFPSSYEQYF.

This chain joins TRBV2 and TRBJ1-2, with D perhaps matching TRBD1 (6 bases). From germline, CDR1 is SNHLY and CDR2 FYNNEI. This CDR3 has 16 amino acids. V was pared by 4 bases and J by 5 bases, with 20 bases between. Here the CDR3 reads CASSARSGGAGYGYTF. The CDR3, as DNA: TGTGCCAGCAGTGCGCGTTCGGGGGGCGCGGGGTATGGCTACACCTTC.

The table lists this clone with a few counts. The rearrangement joins TRBV7-9 to TRBJ1-2; 9 bases match TRBD1. The germline V gene has CDR1 SEHNR and CDR2 FQNEAQ (reference sequence). This CDR3 comprises 16 residues. Trimming cost V 2 bases and J 5 bases; bases outside gene matches: 9. CDR3 sequence reads: CASSLTRDRDGYGYTF. CDR3 in DNA: TGTGCCAGCAGCTTAACCCGGGACAGGGATGGTTATGGCTACACCTTC.

This rearrangement joins TRBV28 to TRBJ2-3; 11 bases agree with TRBD2. The CDR3 spans 17 residues. Germline V gene lookup returns CDR1 MDHEN and CDR2 SYDVKM. J lost 2 bases, V lost 3 bases, and 7 bases had no gene match. The CDR3 protein is CASSFWLAGGFTDTQYF. The CDR3 nucleotides are TGTGCCAGCAGTTTCTGGCTAGCGGGAGGTTTCACAGATACGCAGTATTTT.

This rearrangement joins TRBV9 to TRBJ2-1; TRBD1 aligns across 7 bases. The length of the CDR3 is 15 residues. J gave up 5 bases and V 3 bases, and 8 bases lay outside the gene matches. Germline V lookup: CDR1 SGDLS, CDR2 YYNGEE. The CDR3 loop reads CASSARDRDNNEQFF. The DNA of the CDR3 is TGTGCCAGCAGCGCCCGGGACAGAGATAACAATGAGCAGTTCTTC.

The rearrangement uses TRBV2 and TRBJ2-3; D is possibly TRBD2 (6 bases). Germline CDR1 is SNHLY and CDR2 is FYNNEI. The CDR3 spans 12 residues. The germline V and J ends were trimmed by 7 bases and 4 bases, with 9 bases remaining between them. For the CDR3, the DNA is TGTGCCAGCAAGGCGGGGCCAGATACGCAGTATTTT. As protein: CASKAGPDTQYF.

This clone was found once. V usage is TRBV19 and J usage is TRBJ1-1; D possibly corresponds to TRBD1 (5 bases). Trimming pared 0 bases from V and 0 bases from J, leaving 11 bases between. Germline values: CDR1 LNHDA, CDR2 SQIVND (reference sequence). The length of the CDR3 is 16 residues. Here the CDR3 reads CASSIEGTGVNTEAFF. CDR3 coding DNA: TGTGCCAGTAGTATAGAGGGCACAGGAGTGAACACTGAAGCTTTCTTT.

J is TRBJ2-7 and V is TRBV7-2; tentatively, D is TRBD2 (6 bases). V was pared by 5 bases and J by 3 bases, with 14 bases between. CDR3 length equals 14 residues. Germline CDR1 SGHTA, CDR2 FQGNSA. In DNA form, the CDR3 reads TGTGCCAGCAGCCTGGAAGGAGGGTTCTACGAGCAGTACTTC. This translates into CASSLEGGFYEQYF.

The CDR3 spells CASSASGGYYEQYF. In DNA form, the CDR3 reads TGTGCCAGTAGTGCAAGCGGCGGCTACTACGAGCAGTACTTC. This rearrangement joins TRBV19 to TRBJ2-7; weak D call: TRBD2 (5 bases). CDR1 is LNHDA, CDR2 SQIVND, per germline (reference sequence). This CDR3 is built from 14 residues. V was cut by 5 bases and J by 3 bases, with 14 bases left in between.

This clone has a single count. The junction and the germline gene differ at one end; a read error may be behind it. V and J are TRBV29-1 and TRBJ1-2, with TRBD1 as a possible D gene (5 bases). Germline CDR1 and CDR2: SQVTM and ANQGSEA. The CDR3 is 12 residues long. CDR3 nucleotide sequence: TGCAGCGTTGTCAGGGTTGGCTATGGCTACCCCTTC. Translation gives CSVVRVGYGYPF.

This clone was picked up a small number of times. The chain recombines TRBV5-4 with TRBJ2-4; 8 bases are a match to TRBD1. Germline lookup yields CDR1 SGHNT and CDR2 YYREEE (reference sequence). The V segment lost 4 bases and the J segment 1 base; nucleotides outside the gene matches: 10. The CDR3 has 17 residues. The CDR3 protein is CASSPNDRGRAKNIQYF. The CDR3 DNA is TGTGCCAGCAGCCCCAACGACAGGGGTAGGGCCAAAAACATTCAGTACTTC. The complete variable domain, with remaining parts taken from reference TRBV5-4 and TRBJ2-4, reads ETGVTQSPTHLIKTRGQQVTLRCSSQSGHNTVSWYQQALGQGPQFIFQYYREEENGRGNFPPRFSGLQFPNYSSELNVNALELDDSALYLCASSPNDRGRAKNIQYFGAGTRLSVL.